Below are 23 T cell receptor beta chains sequenced from a single sample in a study of blood T cell repertoires in COVID-19. Clones were read by immunoSEQ multiplex PCR, and TCRdb kept only the in-frame ones, dropping some. The table has approximately 300,000 clones, roughly 85% seen once; the top ten hold approximately 6%. The sequenced material came from PBMCs or T cells enriched from blood (not recorded which). These TCRs come from a woman aged 30 to 39 who had recovered from COVID-19.

V usage is TRBV6-5 and J usage is TRBJ1-1; a possible D gene is TRBD1 (5 bases). The CDR3 length is 15 residues. The V end was cut by 2 bases, the J end by 7 bases, with 17 bases between. Germline-derived CDR1 and CDR2 are MNHEY and SVGAGI. The CDR3 spells CASSYTPGGRGEAFF. The DNA for the CDR3 is TGTGCCAGCAGTTACACCCCGGGGGGAAGGGGTGAAGCTTTCTTT.

The V gene is TRBV5-1, the J gene TRBJ2-7; no clear D. The germline V and J ends were trimmed by 5 bases and 2 bases, with 8 bases remaining between them. In germline, CDR1 is SGHRS, CDR2 YFSETQ. The CDR3 runs to 12 residues. The DNA for the CDR3 is TGCGCCAGCAGGAGCCAGGCCTACGAGCAGTACTTC. Its protein is CASRSQAYEQYF.

This clone appeared a single time. The chain carries TRBV7-2 and TRBJ1-6; 7 bases fit TRBD1. Germline V gene lookup returns CDR1 SGHTA and CDR2 FQGNSA. J lost 10 bases, V lost 5 bases, and 8 bases had no gene match. The CDR3 loop spans 14 amino acids. CDR3 DNA sequence: TGTGCCAGCAGCGAAGGATACAGGGGCTCACCCCTCCACTTT. This gives the protein CASSEGYRGSPLHF.

This clone is a singleton in its sample. The V call is TRBV5-1, the J call TRBJ2-1, with D possibly being TRBD1 (5 bases). Germline V gives CDR1 SGHRS, CDR2 YFSETQ. Between the trimmed V and J ends, which lost 2 bases and 6 bases, there was a span of 12 bases. CDR3 length: 14 residues. The CDR3 DNA follows: TGCGCCAGCAGCTTTATAGGACACACCAATGAGCAGTTCTTC. It codes for CASSFIGHTNEQFF.

The CDR3 sequence: CAWNQIGTGDNSPLHF. CDR3 bases: TGTGCCTGGAACCAGATCGGGACAGGCGATAATTCACCCCTCCACTTT. V gene TRBV30 combines with J gene TRBJ1-6, with 8 positions matching TRBD1. There are 16 residues in the CDR3. Germline V lookup: CDR1 GTSNPN, CDR2 SVGIG (reference sequence). V lost 4 bases, J lost 5 bases, and 10 bases stayed unmatched.

The chain carries TRBV9 and TRBJ2-7; D not resolved. Germline lookup yields CDR1 SGDLS and CDR2 YYNGEE. The CDR3 is 16 amino acids. V was trimmed by 0 bases and J by 3 bases, leaving 16 bases between them. DNA for the CDR3: TGTGCCAGCAGCGTAGCCCCTTCCCAGGAAGACTACGAGCAGTACTTC. Protein product: CASSVAPSQEDYEQYF.

This clone was seen a single time. V usage is TRBV3-1 (or the pseudogene TRBV3-2) and J usage is TRBJ2-2, with D tentatively TRBD2 (6 bases). There are 14 residues in the CDR3. In germline, CDR1 is LGHDT, CDR2 YNNKEL (reference sequence). Trimming shortened V by 4 bases and J by 6 bases, and 12 bases separated the two germline ends. The DNA for the CDR3 is TGTGCCAGCAGCCGTAGACTAGTATCCGGGGAGCTGTTTTTT. Residues: CASSRRLVSGELFF.

DNA of the CDR3: TGCGCCAGCAGCCAAGGGGACAGGGGGCTCTCAAATTCACCCCTCCACTTT. This codes for CASSQGDRGLSNSPLHF. The rearrangement joins TRBV4-3 to TRBJ1-6; 12 bases agree with TRBD1. This CDR3 is built from 17 residues. CDR1 is LGHNA and CDR2 is YSLEER in the germline V gene. Trimming took 1 base from V and 7 from J; bases not matched to a gene: 5.

The chain employs TRBV7-3 and TRBJ1-1; D gene uncertain. Germline CDR1 SGHTA, CDR2 FQGTGA. V was trimmed by 5 bases and J by 8 bases, leaving 27 bases between them. The CDR3 sequence is 17 residues long. The CDR3 sequence: CASSILLGPLRAGEAFF. CDR3 coding DNA: TGTGCCAGCAGCATACTACTGGGTCCCTTGCGTGCCGGAGAAGCTTTCTTT.

J is TRBJ1-2 and V is TRBV5-8; D is perhaps TRBD1 (6 bases). The CDR3 length is 15 residues. Germline assignment: CDR1 SGHTS and CDR2 YDEGEE. Trimming shortened V by 0 bases and J by 6 bases, and 15 bases separated the two germline ends. The CDR3 here is CASSLAVGAQNGYTF. The CDR3, as DNA: TGTGCCAGCAGCTTGGCAGTGGGGGCACAGAATGGCTACACCTTC. The full variable domain, its missing parts supplied by reference TRBV5-8 and TRBJ1-2, is EAGVTQSPTHLIKTRGQQATLRCSPISGHTSVYWYQQALGLGLQFLLWYDEGEERNRGNFPPRFSGRQFPNYSSELNVNALELEDSALYLCASSLAVGAQNGYTFGSGTRLTVV.

This clone was seen a single time. The chain joins TRBV5-6 to TRBJ2-5; D unclear. Looked up from germline, CDR1 is SGHDT and CDR2 is YYEEEE. Trimming took off 2 bases at V and 4 bases at J, with 18 bases between the two ends. CDR3 length: 16 residues. The CDR3 region is CASSFSHGSFRETQYF. The CDR3 DNA sequence: TGTGCCAGCAGCTTCTCTCACGGGTCTTTTAGAGAGACCCAGTACTTC.

The chain uses TRBV7-2 and TRBJ2-1; 7 bases are shared with TRBD1. The CDR3 runs 16 residues. Germline V CDR1 and CDR2: SGHTA, FQGNSA. J lost 7 bases, V lost 1 base, and 10 bases had no gene match. The CDR3 spells CASSLGANRGWNEQFF. As DNA, the CDR3 is TGTGCCAGCAGCTTAGGGGCCAACAGGGGTTGGAATGAGCAGTTCTTC.

The genes are TRBV18 and TRBJ1-4; weak D call: TRBD1 (5 bases). The germline gives CDR1 KGHSH, CDR2 LQKENI. Trimming shortened V by 1 base and J by 0 bases, and 9 bases separated the two germline ends. This CDR3 has 16 amino acids. For the CDR3, the DNA is TGTGCCAGCTCACCACTGCGGGGGGCAACTAATGAAAAACTGTTTTTT. This codes for CASSPLRGATNEKLFF.

The chain links TRBV19 to TRBJ1-4; no reliable D call. Trimming pared 4 bases from V and 7 bases from J, leaving 16 bases between. The CDR3 has 15 residues. Germline lookup yields CDR1 LNHDA and CDR2 SQIVND (reference sequence). CDR3 protein: CASSNYRITPEKLFF. CDR3 DNA: TGTGCCAGTAGTAACTACCGGATTACACCTGAAAAACTGTTTTTT.

This sequence joins TRBV2 and TRBJ2-7; D gene unclear. Between the trimmed V and J ends, which lost 3 bases and 4 bases, there was a span of 10 bases. The CDR3 spans 13 residues. Germline V gene sequence: CDR1 SNHLY, CDR2 FYNNEI. As DNA, the CDR3 is TGTGCCAGCAGTGATCCTAGTGTTTACGAGCAGTACTTC. The encoded protein is CASSDPSVYEQYF.

The V gene is TRBV7-9, the J gene TRBJ1-3, with D possibly matching TRBD1 (5 bases). Germline CDR1 reads SEHNR; CDR2 reads FQNEAQ (reference sequence). The CDR3 runs 17 residues. Trimming took 0 bases from V and 3 from J, leaving 15 bases between them. The CDR3 protein is CASSLAPTGISGNTIYF. CDR3 in DNA: TGTGCCAGCAGCTTAGCCCCAACAGGTATCAGTGGAAACACCATATATTTT.

This chain uses TRBV27 with TRBJ2-7; 9 bases line up with TRBD1. The CDR3 spans 13 residues. Trimming cost V 6 bases and J 5 bases; bases outside gene matches: 5. From germline, CDR1 is MNHEY and CDR2 SMNVEV (reference sequence). The CDR3 loop is CASSRDRVNEQYF. Written as DNA, the CDR3 is TGTGCCAGCAGCCGGGACAGGGTTAACGAGCAGTACTTC.

The rearrangement uses TRBV6-5 and TRBJ2-1; 7 positions agree with TRBD1. This CDR3 has 13 amino acids. Trimming took 7 bases from V and 4 from J; bases not matched to a gene: 4. CDR1 MNHEY and CDR2 SVGAGI come from the germline V gene. CDR3 region: CASKGQNYNEQFF. Written as DNA, the CDR3 is TGTGCCAGCAAGGGACAGAATTACAATGAGCAGTTCTTC.

CDR3 sequence: CASNPGDSPLHF. The CDR3 nucleotides read TGTGCCAGCAACCCAGGGGACTCACCCCTCCACTTT. V gene TRBV9 combines with J gene TRBJ1-6; D may be TRBD1 (6 bases). The CDR3 extends over 12 amino acids. V was trimmed by 6 bases and J by 10 bases, leaving 11 bases between them. Germline V gives CDR1 SGDLS, CDR2 YYNGEE. Based on the CDR3 plus reference TRBV9 and TRBJ1-6, the full variable domain is DSGVTQTPKHLITATGQRVTLRCSPRSGDLSVYWYQQSLDQGLQFLIQYYNGEERAKGNILERFSAQQFPDLHSELNLSSLELGDSALYFCASNPGDSPLHFGNGTRLTVT.

The chain has TRBV27 and TRBJ1-1; D is possibly TRBD1 (6 bases). Trimming removed 11 bases at V and 3 bases at J, with 16 bases between. The CDR3 loop spans 13 amino acids. Germline values: CDR1 MNHEY, CDR2 SMNVEV (reference sequence). As DNA, the CDR3 is TGTGCCTGCTGGGACACGCTCGACACTGAAGCTTTCTTT. Protein: CACWDTLDTEAFF.

The rearrangement links TRBV24-1 to TRBJ1-2; 7 bases are shared with TRBD1. The germline gives CDR1 KGHDR, CDR2 SFDVKD. The length of the CDR3 is 16 residues. Trimming removed 3 bases from V and 2 bases from J; junction bases left unmatched: 8. CDR3 in amino acids: CATSDTGQEPNYGYTF. The CDR3 DNA sequence: TGTGCCACCAGTGATACTGGACAGGAACCGAACTATGGCTACACCTTC.

This chain uses TRBV7-2 with TRBJ2-3; maybe TRBD2 (6 bases). The CDR3 runs to 15 residues. Germline lookup yields CDR1 SGHTA and CDR2 FQGNSA. The V and J ends lost 7 bases and 0 bases respectively, with 14 bases between them. This chain's CDR3 is CASMPRGTSTDTQYF. Written as DNA, the CDR3 is TGTGCCAGCATGCCCCGGGGGACTAGCACAGATACGCAGTATTTT.

The V and J genes are TRBV24-1 and TRBJ2-1; tentatively, D is TRBD1 (5 bases). V was trimmed by 2 bases and J by 12 bases, leaving 10 bases between them. Looked up from germline, CDR1 is KGHDR and CDR2 is SFDVKD. The CDR3 is 12 residues long. CDR3 sequence: CATSDSGTGQFF. The CDR3 DNA reads TGTGCCACCAGTGATTCCGGCACAGGGCAGTTCTTC.